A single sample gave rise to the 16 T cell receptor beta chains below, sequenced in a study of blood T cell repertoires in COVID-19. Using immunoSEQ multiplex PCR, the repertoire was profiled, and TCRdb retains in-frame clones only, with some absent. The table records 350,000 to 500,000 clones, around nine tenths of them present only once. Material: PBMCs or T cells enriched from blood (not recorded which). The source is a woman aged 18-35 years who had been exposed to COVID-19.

The CDR3 bases are TGTGCCAGTAGTATAGACCCGACAGGCAATCAGCCCCAGCATTTT. The encoded protein is CASSIDPTGNQPQHF. The V call is TRBV19, the J call TRBJ1-5; TRBD1 might be the D (5 bases). V was shortened by 0 bases and J by 2 bases, with 8 bases between the two germline ends. The CDR3 covers 15 residues. From germline, CDR1 is LNHDA and CDR2 SQIVND (reference sequence).

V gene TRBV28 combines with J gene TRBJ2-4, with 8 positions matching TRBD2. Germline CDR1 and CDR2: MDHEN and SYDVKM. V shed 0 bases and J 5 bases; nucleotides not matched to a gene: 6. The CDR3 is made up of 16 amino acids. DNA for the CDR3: TGTGCCAGCAGTTTATGGGCGGGGGGAGGCGAAAACATTCAGTACTTC. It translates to CASSLWAGGGENIQYF.

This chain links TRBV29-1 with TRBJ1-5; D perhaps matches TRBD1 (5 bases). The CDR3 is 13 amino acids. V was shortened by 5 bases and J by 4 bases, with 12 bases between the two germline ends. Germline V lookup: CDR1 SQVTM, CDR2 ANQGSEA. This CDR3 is CSVPGLRNQPQHF. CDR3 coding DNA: TGCAGCGTTCCAGGGTTACGGAATCAGCCCCAGCATTTT.

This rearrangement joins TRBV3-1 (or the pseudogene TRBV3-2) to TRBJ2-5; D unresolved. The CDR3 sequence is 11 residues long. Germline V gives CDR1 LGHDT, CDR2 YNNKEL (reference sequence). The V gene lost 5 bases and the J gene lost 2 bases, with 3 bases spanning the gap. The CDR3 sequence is CASSLQETQYF. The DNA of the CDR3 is TGTGCCAGCAGCTTACAAGAGACCCAGTACTTC.

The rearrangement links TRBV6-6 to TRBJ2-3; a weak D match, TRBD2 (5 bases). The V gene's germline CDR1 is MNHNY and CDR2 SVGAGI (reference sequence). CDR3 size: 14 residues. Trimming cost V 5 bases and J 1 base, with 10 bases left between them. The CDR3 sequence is CASSKAVGTDTQYF. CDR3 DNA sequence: TGTGCCAGCAGTAAAGCGGTGGGCACAGATACGCAGTATTTT.

The CDR3 DNA reads TGTGCCAGCAGCTTAGGCTCCTGGGACAGGGGTTACGAGCAGTACTTC. This gives the protein CASSLGSWDRGYEQYF. The chain couples TRBV7-9 to TRBJ2-7; 10 nucleotides agree with TRBD1. V lost 1 base to trimming and J lost 4 bases; unmatched junction nucleotides: 7. Per the germline V gene, CDR1 is SEHNR and CDR2 is FQNEAQ (reference sequence). This CDR3 has 16 residues.

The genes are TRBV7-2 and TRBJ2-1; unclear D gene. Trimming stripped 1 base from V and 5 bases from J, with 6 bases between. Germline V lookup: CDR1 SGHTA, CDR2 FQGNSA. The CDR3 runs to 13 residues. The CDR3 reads CASSLGEHNEQFF. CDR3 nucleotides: TGTGCCAGCAGCTTAGGCGAACACAATGAGCAGTTCTTC.

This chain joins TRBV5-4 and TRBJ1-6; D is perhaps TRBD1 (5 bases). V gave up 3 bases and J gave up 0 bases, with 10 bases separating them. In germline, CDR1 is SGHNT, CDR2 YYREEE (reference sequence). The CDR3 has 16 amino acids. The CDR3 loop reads CASSWDGSSYNSPLHF. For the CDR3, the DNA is TGTGCCAGCAGCTGGGACGGGAGCTCCTATAATTCACCCCTCCACTTT. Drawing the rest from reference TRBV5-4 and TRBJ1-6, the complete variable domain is ETGVTQSPTHLIKTRGQQVTLRCSSQSGHNTVSWYQQALGQGPQFIFQYYREEENGRGNFPPRFSGLQFPNYSSELNVNALELDDSALYLCASSWDGSSYNSPLHFGNGTRLTVT.

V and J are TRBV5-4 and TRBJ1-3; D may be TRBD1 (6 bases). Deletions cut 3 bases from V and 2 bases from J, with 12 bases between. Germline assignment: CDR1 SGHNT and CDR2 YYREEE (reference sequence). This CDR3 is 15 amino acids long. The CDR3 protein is CASSSNTGPGNTIYF. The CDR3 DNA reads TGTGCCAGCAGCTCCAACACAGGGCCTGGAAACACCATATATTTT. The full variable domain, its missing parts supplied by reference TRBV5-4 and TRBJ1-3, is ETGVTQSPTHLIKTRGQQVTLRCSSQSGHNTVSWYQQALGQGPQFIFQYYREEENGRGNFPPRFSGLQFPNYSSELNVNALELDDSALYLCASSSNTGPGNTIYFGEGSWLTVV.

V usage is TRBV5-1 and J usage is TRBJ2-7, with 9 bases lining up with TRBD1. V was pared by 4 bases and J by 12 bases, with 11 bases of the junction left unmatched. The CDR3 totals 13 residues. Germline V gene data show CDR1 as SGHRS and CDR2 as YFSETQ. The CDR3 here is CASSQGQGALRYF. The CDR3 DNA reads TGCGCCAGCAGCCAGGGACAGGGAGCATTACGGTACTTC.

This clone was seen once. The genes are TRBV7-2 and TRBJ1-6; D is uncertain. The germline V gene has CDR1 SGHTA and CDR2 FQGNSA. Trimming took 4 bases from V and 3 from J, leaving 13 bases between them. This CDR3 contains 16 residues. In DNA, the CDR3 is TGTGCCAGCAGCTCCTGGGCAGGCAACTATAATTCACCCCTCCACTTT. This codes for CASSSWAGNYNSPLHF.

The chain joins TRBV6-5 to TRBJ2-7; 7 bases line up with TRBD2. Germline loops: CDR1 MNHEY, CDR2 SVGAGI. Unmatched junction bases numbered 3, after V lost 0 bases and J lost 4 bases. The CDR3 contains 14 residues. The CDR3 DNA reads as TGTGCCAGCAGTTACTCGGGACTATTATACGAGCAGTACTTC. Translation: CASSYSGLLYEQYF.

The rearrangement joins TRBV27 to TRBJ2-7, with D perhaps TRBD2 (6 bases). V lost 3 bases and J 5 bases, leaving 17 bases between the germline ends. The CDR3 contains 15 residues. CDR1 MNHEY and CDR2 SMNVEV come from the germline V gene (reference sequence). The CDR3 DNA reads TGTGCCAGCAGTTTGACCGAAAGAGCGGGTCACGAGCAGTACTTC. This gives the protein CASSLTERAGHEQYF.

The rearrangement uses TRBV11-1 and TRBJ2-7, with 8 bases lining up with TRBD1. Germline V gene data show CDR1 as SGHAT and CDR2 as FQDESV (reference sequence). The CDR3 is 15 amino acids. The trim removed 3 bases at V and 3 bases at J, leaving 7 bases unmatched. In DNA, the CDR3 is TGTGCCAGCAGCTTCGACAGGGGAGACTACTACGAGCAGTACTTC. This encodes CASSFDRGDYYEQYF.

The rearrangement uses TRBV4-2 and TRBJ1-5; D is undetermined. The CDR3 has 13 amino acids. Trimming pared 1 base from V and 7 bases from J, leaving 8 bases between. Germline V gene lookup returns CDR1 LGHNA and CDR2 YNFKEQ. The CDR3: CASSQGVVQPQHF. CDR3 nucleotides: TGTGCCAGCAGCCAAGGAGTGGTGCAGCCCCAGCATTTT.

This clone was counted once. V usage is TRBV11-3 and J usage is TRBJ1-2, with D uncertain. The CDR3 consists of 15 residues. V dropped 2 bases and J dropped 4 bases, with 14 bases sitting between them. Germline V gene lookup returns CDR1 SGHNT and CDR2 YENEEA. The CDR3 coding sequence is TGTGCCAGCAGCTTATCCCACGGGTCTCGCTATGGCTACACCTTC. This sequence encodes CASSLSHGSRYGYTF.